The rows below give T cell receptor beta chains drawn from one sample of a study of CD8 T cells in ankylosing spondylitis. Using its own MiXCR run on the 5' RACE reads, TCRdb lists one record per CDR3 protein. The data contain roughly 670,000 distinct CDR3 sequences, around 20% of them seen just once; the ten biggest clones take up 15% to 20%. Source material: blood, either unsorted or a sorted T cell fraction (not recorded which). Receptor source: a male donor with ankylosing spondylitis. CDR3s include the opening cysteine and the closing phenylalanine or tryptophan. A D gene is named only where the DNA matches it firmly. Only part of the rows carry a size: once, few, many, or a class if the clone is expanded.

>TRBV27|-|TRBJ2-3|few
TGTGCCAGCAGTTCTAGGATCAGCAGCCCAGATACGCAGTATTTT
CASSSRISSPDTQYF
>TRBV12-3/TRBV12-4|-|TRBJ1-5|many
TGTGCCAGCAGTTTAGAGGGACATCTTAATCAGCCCCAGCATTTT
CASSLEGHLNQPQHF
>TRBV12-3/TRBV12-4|-|TRBJ2-7|-
TGTGCCAGCGGAGTCTCAGGGCTCGAGCAGTACTTC
CASGVSGLEQYF
>TRBV20-1|-|TRBJ1-5|many
TGCAGTGCCCCCGGTCTAGGCAGCAATCAGCCCCAGCATTTT
CSAPGLGSNQPQHF
>TRBV30|TRBD2|TRBJ2-1|few
TGTGCCTGGAGTCCGACTAGCGGGAGGGAGCAGTTCTTC
CAWSPTSGREQFF
>TRBV5-1|-|TRBJ2-5|few
TGCGCCAGCAGAGGGCCCTCAGGTCAAGAGACCCAGTACTTC
CASRGPSGQETQYF
>TRBV12-3/TRBV12-4|TRBD1|TRBJ2-1|-
TGTGCCAGCAGCCCGGGACAGCGAAATGAGCAGTTCTTC
CASSPGQRNEQFF
>TRBV20-1|TRBD1|TRBJ2-5|-
TGCAGTGCTTGGCTTTTAAGGACAGGGCTACAAGAGACCCAGTACTTC
CSAWLLRTGLQETQYF
>TRBV20-1|-|TRBJ2-3|few
TGCAGTGCTAGAGATTCTTTCCGGGAAAGACCAGATACGCAGTATTTT
CSARDSFRERPDTQYF
>TRBV20-1|TRBD1|TRBJ2-7|-
TGCAGTGCTAGAGGAGGACAGGGGTACGAGCAGTACTTC
CSARGGQGYEQYF
>TRBV7-9|TRBD1|TRBJ1-1|-
TGTGCCAGCAGCTTATCCGGGACAGGGACAAGGGCTGAAGCTTTCTTT
CASSLSGTGTRAEAFF
>TRBV7-8|TRBD2|TRBJ2-7|-
TGTGCCAGCAGCTTAGGTAGTGGGAGGGCTTCCGAGCAGTACTTC
CASSLGSGRASEQYF